The text below deals with one T cell receptor beta chain. This sample was included in a study of T cell responses to AZD1222 COVID-19 vaccine. Sequencing used immunoSEQ multiplex PCR; TCRdb keeps in-frame clones, though not all of them. This sample carries around 130,000 clones, around 90% of them seen once, and the ten largest clones take 5% to 6%. Germline V gene sequence: CDR1 MNHEY, CDR2 SVGAGI. The CDR3 loop spans 10 amino acids. The clonotype originates from an adult who received the AZD1222 COVID-19 vaccine. This specimen was peripheral blood, taken 28 days after the second AZD1222 dose. The chain couples TRBV6-5 to TRBJ1-5; unclear D gene. The CDR3 DNA is TGTGACCTCGTTTCCTCGGCCCAGCATTTT. Translated, it gives CDLVSSAQHF.